This passage covers 19 T cell receptor beta chains from one sample sequenced in a study of graft-versus-host responses after intestinal transplantation. Libraries were prepared by immunoSEQ multiplex PCR; TCRdb keeps only in-frame clonotypes and omits some of them. The sample consists of around 39,000 clones, just under 90% of them appearing once. The sequences come from PBMCs, collected 260 to 280 days after transplant. Receptor source: a human patient who received an intestinal transplant, so some T cells may come from the graft donor.

This sequence joins TRBV5-1 and TRBJ1-6; D unclear. The V end was cut by 0 bases, the J end by 9 bases, with 10 bases between. CDR1 and CDR2 from the germline V gene are SGHRS and YFSETQ. The CDR3 length is 14 residues. The CDR3 region is CASSLGRLASPLHF. The CDR3 DNA reads as TGCGCCAGCAGCTTGGGACGTCTGGCTTCACCCCTCCACTTT.

This clone was counted only a few times. The V gene is TRBV10-3, the J gene TRBJ1-3; 7 bases fit TRBD1. The germline CDR1 and CDR2 sequences are ENHRY and SYGVKD. The CDR3 contains 14 residues. Unmatched junction bases numbered 0, after V lost 4 bases and J lost 0 bases. The CDR3 DNA follows: TGTGCCATCAGTGGACAGGGCTCTGGAAACACCATATATTTT. As protein: CAISGQGSGNTIYF.

The chain couples TRBV5-1 to TRBJ2-1, with D perhaps matching TRBD2 (6 bases). This CDR3 region has 16 residues. Germline CDR1 reads SGHRS; CDR2 reads YFSETQ. V was pared by 0 bases and J by 4 bases, with 14 bases between. This chain's CDR3 is CASSLEPGLLYNEQFF. The CDR3 DNA follows: TGCGCCAGCAGCTTGGAACCGGGACTCCTATACAATGAGCAGTTCTTC.

This CDR3 reads CASSHPASGNTIYF. CDR3 nucleotides: TGCGCCAGCAGCCACCCGGCCTCTGGAAACACCATATATTTT. The chain combines TRBV4-1 with TRBJ1-3; D is ambiguous. The CDR3 covers 14 residues. Deletions cut 3 bases from V and 0 bases from J, with 6 bases between. Germline V gene data show CDR1 as MGHRA and CDR2 as YSYEKL.

The chain is built from TRBV7-9 and TRBJ2-3, with D hard to call. There are 13 residues in the CDR3. Trimming shortened V by 6 bases and J by 6 bases, and 13 bases separated the two germline ends. Germline CDR1 and CDR2: SEHNR and FQNEAQ (reference sequence). CDR3 in amino acids: CASRKGSADTQYF. The CDR3 DNA reads TGTGCCAGCAGAAAGGGTTCAGCGGATACGCAGTATTTT.

This clone was seen once. The chain couples TRBV9 to TRBJ2-3, with 13 bases matching TRBD2. The CDR3 length is 19 residues. With V trimmed by 3 bases and J by 2 bases, 12 bases remained unmatched. Germline CDR1 is SGDLS and CDR2 is YYNGEE. CDR3 nucleotides: TGTGCCAGCAGCGGACGGGCGCTCGGACTAGCGGGGGCCACAGATACGCAGTATTTT. Translated: CASSGRALGLAGATDTQYF.

The J gene is TRBJ2-3, the V gene TRBV7-9, with 12 bases fitting TRBD2. Trimming took 5 bases from V and 13 from J; bases not matched to a gene: 10. The CDR3 has 14 residues. The germline CDR1 and CDR2 sequences are SEHNR and FQNEAQ (reference sequence). CDR3 nucleotides: TGTGCCAGCAGCCCGGGACTAGCGGGCCGAACGGAGTATTTT. This encodes CASSPGLAGRTEYF. Full variable domain (outside the CDR3, taken from reference TRBV7-9 and TRBJ2-3): DTGVSQNPRHKITKRGQNVTFRCDPISEHNRLYWYRQTLGQGPEFLTYFQNEAQLEKSRLLSDRFSAERPKGSFSTLEIQRTEQGDSAMYLCASSPGLAGRTEYFGPGTRLTVL.

This sequence joins TRBV5-8 and TRBJ2-1; D gene ambiguous. The CDR3 is 11 residues long. Trimming left V 2 bases short and J 10 bases short, with 7 bases between. Germline assignment: CDR1 SGHTS and CDR2 YDEGEE. The CDR3: CASSFPGEQFF. For the CDR3, the DNA is TGTGCCAGCAGCTTCCCCGGGGAGCAGTTCTTC.

This chain links TRBV30 with TRBJ1-4; no reliable D call. CDR1 is GTSNPN and CDR2 is SVGIG in the germline V gene (reference sequence). V was shortened by 2 bases and J by 4 bases, with 8 bases between the two germline ends. This CDR3 has 13 residues. The CDR3 protein is CAWSRQFNEKLFF. CDR3 DNA sequence: TGTGCCTGGAGTCGGCAGTTTAATGAAAAACTGTTTTTT.

CDR3 coding DNA: TGTGCTACTCTTTCACGGGACAGTTACTATGGCTACACCTTC. Its protein product is CATLSRDSYYGYTF. The genes are TRBV12-5 and TRBJ1-2; 7 bases are shared with TRBD1. Losses at the gene ends were 10 bases for V and 3 bases for J; bases not matched to a gene: 11. The CDR3 extends over 14 amino acids. CDR1 LGHNT and CDR2 FRNRAP come from the germline V gene.

This chain joins TRBV4-1 and TRBJ2-1; the D is unclear. Trimming cost V 3 bases and J 3 bases, with 18 bases left between them. Germline-derived CDR1 and CDR2 are MGHRA and YSYEKL. This CDR3 comprises 17 residues. The CDR3 here is CASSQTPGRSIYNEQFF. The CDR3 region has the DNA TGCGCCAGCAGCCAGACTCCTGGGCGATCGATCTACAATGAGCAGTTCTTC.

The chain couples TRBV5-4 to TRBJ2-1; 7 nucleotides agree with TRBD1. CDR3 length: 13 amino acids. The V segment lost 9 bases and the J segment 1 base; nucleotides outside the gene matches: 4. Germline-derived CDR1 and CDR2 are SGHNT and YYREEE (reference sequence). The CDR3 loop reads CATGQDSYNEQFF. For the CDR3, the DNA is TGTGCCACCGGACAGGATTCCTACAATGAGCAGTTCTTC.

The rearrangement joins TRBV5-1 to TRBJ1-3, with D unclear. The V and J ends lost 1 base and 4 bases respectively, with 18 bases between them. CDR1 SGHRS and CDR2 YFSETQ come from the germline V gene. CDR3 length: 17 residues. Here the CDR3 reads CASSLTGSFLYGNTIYF. The CDR3, as DNA: TGCGCCAGCAGCTTGACCGGATCCTTTTTATACGGAAACACCATATATTTT.

The V call is TRBV6-5, the J call TRBJ1-1, with TRBD1 as a possible D gene (6 bases). This CDR3 contains 15 residues. Between the trimmed V and J ends, which lost 2 bases and 4 bases, there was a span of 14 bases. The V gene's germline CDR1 is MNHEY and CDR2 SVGAGI. This chain's CDR3 is CASSYGGRARTEAFF. The CDR3 DNA follows: TGTGCCAGCAGTTACGGGGGCAGAGCCCGCACTGAAGCTTTCTTT.

This clone was observed once. CDR3 in DNA: TGTGCCAGCAGCTTACTGGGACCTCTCACCGGGGAGCTGTTTTTT. Translated: CASSLLGPLTGELFF. The V and J genes are TRBV11-2 and TRBJ2-2, with D perhaps assigned TRBD1 or TRBD2 (5 bases each). This CDR3 comprises 15 residues. CDR1 is SGHAT, CDR2 FQNNGV, per germline. Trimming cost V 2 bases and J 4 bases, with 11 bases left between them. The variable domain in full, completed from reference TRBV11-2 and TRBJ2-2, reads EAGVAQSPRYKIIEKRQSVAFWCNPISGHATLYWYQQILGQGPKLLIQFQNNGVVDDSQLPKDRFSAERLKGVDSTLKIQPAKLEDSAVYLCASSLLGPLTGELFFGEGSRLTVL.

A single count supports this clone. This chain links TRBV6-1 with TRBJ2-7, with TRBD1 as a possible D gene (5 bases). Trimming pared 4 bases from V and 3 bases from J, leaving 7 bases between. CDR1 and CDR2 from the germline V gene are MNHNS and SASEGT. The CDR3 is 12 amino acids. The CDR3 nucleotides read TGTGCCAGCAGTGGTGACAGCTACGAGCAGTACTTC. Translation gives CASSGDSYEQYF.

This clone was detected once. The same CDR3 also results from other DNA sequences found in this sample. This sequence joins TRBV2 and TRBJ2-5; 8 bases are shared with TRBD1. Germline V lookup: CDR1 SNHLY, CDR2 FYNNEI. CDR3 length: 18 residues. Losses at the gene ends were 5 bases for V and 2 bases for J; bases not matched to a gene: 16. The DNA for the CDR3 is TGTGCCAGCAGTCCACAATGGGGGACAGGAGGTGAGCAAGAGACCCAGTACTTC. The encoded protein is CASSPQWGTGGEQETQYF. Filled out from reference TRBV2 and TRBJ2-5, the complete variable domain reads EPEVTQTPSHQVTQMGQEVILRCVPISNHLYFYWYRQILGQKVEFLVSFYNNEISEKSEIFDDQFSVERPDGSNFTLKIRSTKLEDSAMYFCASSPQWGTGGEQETQYFGPGTRLLVL.

CDR3 loop: CASSASGTEAFF. The CDR3 DNA reads as TGTGCCAGCAGCGCTTCGGGGACTGAAGCTTTCTTT. V usage is TRBV27 and J usage is TRBJ1-1; D is ambiguous. CDR3 length equals 12 residues. CDR1 and CDR2 from the germline V gene are MNHEY and SMNVEV (reference sequence). The ends were cut back, 6 bases at V and 5 bases at J, with 10 bases in the middle.

V and J are TRBV11-3 and TRBJ2-5; 7 positions match TRBD1. CDR1 and CDR2 (germline): SGHNT, YENEEA. The CDR3 has 14 residues. The junction had 3 bases not matched to a gene; V was cut back by 5 bases and J by 0 bases. This chain's CDR3 is CASSRGTDQETQYF. Here the CDR3 DNA reads TGTGCCAGCAGCCGAGGGACAGACCAAGAGACCCAGTACTTC.